Listed below are T cell receptor beta chains from one sample, sequenced in a study of blood T cell repertoires in COVID-19. Produced via immunoSEQ multiplex PCR; TCRdb's table is partial and in-frame only. The table shows approximately 290,000 clones, with approximately 85% occurring only once. The sample comprised PBMCs or T cells enriched from blood (not recorded which). These receptors were obtained from a woman aged 25 to 45 who had recovered from COVID-19. The CDR3 runs from the conserved cysteine through the conserved F or W. D genes are given only for firm matches. Rows may omit the clone size; those that give it use once, few, many or a size class.

j_gene	d_gene	abundance	v_gene	CDR3nt	CDR3aa
TRBJ2-2	.	few	TRBV28	TGTGCCAGCAGTTTTACAGCCGCCGGGGAGCTGTTTTTT	CASSFTAAGELFF
TRBJ2-3	TRBD2	few	TRBV7-2	TGTGCCAGCAGCTTACCCGAACCGGGGGGGAGGGGCACAGATACGCAGTATTTT	CASSLPEPGGRGTDTQYF
TRBJ2-2	.	.	TRBV7-2	TGTGCCAGCAGGAATAGCGTCGCCGGGGAGCTGTTTTTT	CASRNSVAGELFF
TRBJ2-1	.	.	TRBV20-1	TGCAGTGCTAGTACCGGGAAAGGGCAGCAGTTCTTC	CSASTGKGQQFF
TRBJ1-2	TRBD1	.	TRBV2	TGTGCCAGCTCGACAGGGGAGGTGAGGGGCTACACCTTC	CASSTGEVRGYTF
TRBJ2-3	.	.	TRBV6-4	TGTGCCAGCAGTGACTCAGCGGAGTCAGATACGCAGTATTTT	CASSDSAESDTQYF
TRBJ2-5	TRBD2	.	TRBV7-2	TGTGCCAGCAGCTCCTCCATAGCGGGAAGGGGGGAGACCCAGTACTTC	CASSSSIAGRGETQYF
TRBJ1-3	TRBD1	.	TRBV19	TGTGCCAGTAACGGCCGACAGGGGCGGGGAAACACCATATATTTT	CASNGRQGRGNTIYF
TRBJ2-7	TRBD2	.	TRBV4-2	TGTGCCAGCAGCCAGGAGACTAGCGTCTCCTACGAGCAGTACTTC	CASSQETSVSYEQYF
TRBJ2-2	.	.	TRBV28	TGTGCCGTCTGGACAGTCAACACCGGGGAGCTGTTTTTT	CAVWTVNTGELFF
TRBJ2-1	.	.	TRBV28	TGTGCCAGCAGTTTATTGAGGGCCACAGAATCGGGTGAGCAGTTCTTC	CASSLLRATESGEQFF
TRBJ1-6	.	.	TRBV2	TGTGCCAGCAGTGATTGGAGGACCCTAGGGAGGGTAGGGTCACCCCTCCACTTT	CASSDWRTLGRVGSPLHF
TRBJ2-5	TRBD2	.	TRBV19	TGTGCCAGTACCCACCGGACTAGCGGGGATGAAGAGACCCAGTACTTC	CASTHRTSGDEETQYF
TRBJ1-5	.	.	TRBV19	TGTGCCAGTAGTATACAGGCCCGAAATCAGCCCCAGCATTTT	CASSIQARNQPQHF
TRBJ1-2	.	.	TRBV10-1	TGCGCCAGCTGGGGACTGCCCTATGGCTACACCTTC	CASWGLPYGYTF
TRBJ2-3	TRBD1	.	TRBV15	TGTGCCACCACCCAAGACCTGGACAGGGGCACAGATACGCAGTATTTT	CATTQDLDRGTDTQYF
TRBJ2-2	.	.	TRBV30	TGTGCCTGGCGGGGTAGGCTCGGCACCGGGGAGCTGTTTTTT	CAWRGRLGTGELFF
TRBJ1-6	.	few	TRBV6-7	TGTGCCAGCAGTTACCGCGCCAGGGCGAGCTCCTATAATTCACCCCTCCACTTT	CASSYRARASSYNSPLHF
TRBJ2-5	TRBD2	.	TRBV11-3	TGTGCCAGCAGCTTAGGTGTAGCGGGAGGGCCGGAAGAGACCCAGTACTTC	CASSLGVAGGPEETQYF
TRBJ1-2	.	.	TRBV28	TGTGCCAGTCGACCCGGGGGGGACAATGGCTACACCTTC	CASRPGGDNGYTF
TRBJ1-1	TRBD1	.	TRBV6-5	TGTGCCAGTAAGAACAGGGGACAAATCACTGAAGCTTTCTTT	CASKNRGQITEAFF
TRBJ1-1	TRBD1	.	TRBV6-5	TGTGCCAGCATTCTAGGACAGGGCTACACTGAAGCTTTCTTT	CASILGQGYTEAFF
TRBJ1-4	TRBD1	.	TRBV27	TGTGCCAGCAGCCCCCTCGGGACAGCAACTAATGAAAAACTGTTTTTT	CASSPLGTATNEKLFF
TRBJ1-2	.	.	TRBV12-3/TRBV12-4	TGTGCCAGCAGTTTAGCGATGGGCCTTGGCTACACCTTC	CASSLAMGLGYTF
TRBJ1-3	.	.	TRBV5-1	TGCGCCAGCAGCTTTACGGGGGACTCTGTCCCTGCCAACTCTGGAAACACCATATATTTT	CASSFTGDSVPANSGNTIYF
TRBJ1-1	.	.	TRBV18	TGTGCCAGCTCACCACAAGGACAGAACACTGAAGCTTTCTTT	CASSPQGQNTEAFF
TRBJ1-1	TRBD1	.	TRBV19	TGTGCCAGTAGTCAGGGGGTTTGGACTGAAGCTTTCTTT	CASSQGVWTEAFF
TRBJ2-2	TRBD1	.	TRBV5-1	TGCGCCAGCAGTTTCGGTTATTCCGGGACAGTCGTCACCGGGGAGCTGTTTTTT	CASSFGYSGTVVTGELFF
TRBJ1-2	TRBD1	.	TRBV13	TGTGCCAGCAGCTTATGGGACAGGTTTCTGGGGAACTATGGCTACACCTTC	CASSLWDRFLGNYGYTF
TRBJ1-2	.	.	TRBV6-5	TGTGCCAGCAGTTACTCGGGGGGGAACTATGGCTACACCTTC	CASSYSGGNYGYTF
TRBJ2-5	.	.	TRBV19	TGTGCCAGTAGTATGGTGGGGGGTCCCCAAGAGACCCAGTACTTC	CASSMVGGPQETQYF
TRBJ2-7	.	few	TRBV28	TGTGCCAGCAGTTTGTCGGGTGAGCAGTACTTC	CASSLSGEQYF
TRBJ2-7	TRBD1	.	TRBV18	TGTGCCAGCTCACCCCGGGACAGGGACAACGAGCAGTACTTC	CASSPRDRDNEQYF
TRBJ1-4	.	.	TRBV19	TGTGCCAGTAGTAAATGGGTGAGGAACCGGTACAAAGCAACTAATGAAAAACTGTTTTTT	CASSKWVRNRYKATNEKLFF
TRBJ1-5	.	.	TRBV12-3/TRBV12-4	TGTGCGGCAGGGGTCAATAGCAATCAGCCCCAGCATTTT	CAAGVNSNQPQHF
TRBJ2-7	TRBD1	few	TRBV28	TGTGCCAGCAGCTCGCCGGGACAGGTCCTATCCTACGAGCAGTACTTC	CASSSPGQVLSYEQYF
TRBJ2-7	.	.	TRBV28	TGTGCCAGCAGTCCCTCAGGGGGGCTCTCCTACGAGCAGTACTTC	CASSPSGGLSYEQYF
TRBJ1-5	.	.	TRBV10-2	TGCGCCAGCTTCCCAGGGGATAGCAATCAGCCCCAGCATTTT	CASFPGDSNQPQHF
TRBJ2-7	TRBD2	.	TRBV3-1/TRBV3-2	TGTGCCAGCAGCCAGAGAGGGACTAGTAATCGTTACGAGCAGTACTTC	CASSQRGTSNRYEQYF
TRBJ2-5	TRBD1	.	TRBV5-4	TGTGCCAGCAGCTTGGGAGACAGGGCCAAGACCCAGTACTTC	CASSLGDRAKTQYF